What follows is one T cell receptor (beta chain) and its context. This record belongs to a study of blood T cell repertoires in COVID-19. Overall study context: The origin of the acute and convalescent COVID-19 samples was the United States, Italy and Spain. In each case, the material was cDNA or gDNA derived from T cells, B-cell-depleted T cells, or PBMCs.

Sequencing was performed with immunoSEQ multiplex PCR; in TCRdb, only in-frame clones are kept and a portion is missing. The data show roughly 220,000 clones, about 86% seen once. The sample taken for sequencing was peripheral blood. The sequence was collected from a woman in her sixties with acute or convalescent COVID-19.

The CDR3 DNA follows: TGCGCCAGCAGCAACCCGGGACAGGGGTTTGGCTACACCTTC. Its translation: CASSNPGQGFGYTF. The V call is TRBV5-1, the J call TRBJ1-2, with 10 bases matching TRBD1. Germline assignment: CDR1 SGHRS and CDR2 YFSETQ. This CDR3 is built from 14 residues. V lost 4 bases and J lost 7; bases outside the gene matches: 7. Drawing the rest from reference TRBV5-1 and TRBJ1-2, the complete variable domain is KAGVTQTPRYLIKTRGQQVTLSCSPISGHRSVSWYQQTPGQGLQFLFEYFSETQRNKGNFPGRFSGRQFSNSRSEMNVSTLELGDSALYLCASSNPGQGFGYTFGSGTRLTVV.